Below are 25 T cell receptor beta chains sequenced from a single sample in a study of shared clonotypes between healthy human individuals (TCRdb year 2020). The method was the immunoSEQ multiplex PCR assay. Not all clones reach the TCRdb copy of this immuneACCESS table, which keeps in-frame sequences only. Checked studies attribute under half of the gap to unresolved V genes and leave the rest unexplained. Across this sample there are 1,500,000 or so clones, with approximately 98.5% seen only once. 0.36% of the sample comes from the top ten. The sequencing sample was made of naive CD4+ T cells sorted from blood. The cell subset or site label, as the study defines it: CD45RA+ positively selected. Receptors were obtained from a man younger than 45 in good health.

This rearrangement joins TRBV28 to TRBJ2-2, with 7 nucleotides matching TRBD2. The junction had 10 bases not matched to a gene; V was cut back by 10 bases and J by 5 bases. Germline V lookup: CDR1 MDHEN, CDR2 SYDVKM. This CDR3 contains 14 residues. The CDR3 DNA reads as TGTGCCACCGCGACTAGCTGGAGTACCGGGGAGCTGTTTTTT. Residues: CATATSWSTGELFF.

This sequence joins TRBV7-2 and TRBJ2-7, with D unclear. Trimming cost V 1 base and J 4 bases, with 11 bases left between them. The CDR3 has 14 amino acids. Germline V gene sequence: CDR1 SGHTA, CDR2 FQGNSA. CDR3 in amino acids: CASSLVLRQYEQYF. CDR3 nucleotides: TGTGCCAGCAGCTTAGTTTTACGCCAATACGAGCAGTACTTC.

The rearrangement links TRBV5-1 to TRBJ2-5, with D possibly being TRBD1 (6 bases). Germline-derived CDR1 and CDR2 are SGHRS and YFSETQ. The V end was cut by 5 bases, the J end by 1 base, with 15 bases between. The CDR3 is 15 residues long. The CDR3 loop is CASSDLSGAQETQYF. In nucleotides, the CDR3 is TGCGCCAGCAGTGATTTGTCAGGGGCCCAAGAGACCCAGTACTTC. Filled out from reference TRBV5-1 and TRBJ2-5, the complete variable domain reads KAGVTQTPRYLIKTRGQQVTLSCSPISGHRSVSWYQQTPGQGLQFLFEYFSETQRNKGNFPGRFSGRQFSNSRSEMNVSTLELGDSALYLCASSDLSGAQETQYFGPGTRLLVL.

As for this clone: Because the CDR3's place on the DNA is in doubt, the DNA is left out and the CDR3 is given as listed by TCRdb. V and J are TRBV29-1 and TRBJ1-2; no DNA check was done on the table's D call, TRBD1. CDR1 is SQVTM, CDR2 ANQGSEA, per germline. The CDR3 has 14 residues if both end residues are counted. The CDR3 loop is CSVGPGTGANEATF.

V and J are TRBV25-1 and TRBJ2-3; no clear D. The V gene lost 5 bases and the J gene lost 2 bases, with 2 bases spanning the gap. The CDR3 extends over 11 amino acids. CDR1 and CDR2 (germline): MGHDK, SYGVNS. The CDR3 is CASSNTDTQYF. DNA of the CDR3: TGTGCCAGCAGTAACACAGATACGCAGTATTTT. Full variable domain (rest looked up from reference TRBV25-1 and TRBJ2-3): EADIYQTPRYLVIGTGKKITLECSQTMGHDKMYWYQQDPGMELHLIHYSYGVNSTEKGDLSSESTVSRIRTEHFPLTLESARPSHTSQYLCASSNTDTQYFGPGTRLTVL.

This chain joins TRBV15 and TRBJ2-3; no firm D call. Germline CDR1 reads LNHNV; CDR2 reads YYDKDF (reference sequence). V was shortened by 0 bases and J by 7 bases, with 8 bases between the two germline ends. The CDR3 length is 13 residues. DNA of the CDR3: TGTGCCACCAGCAGAGATCCGACCCATACGCAGTATTTT. This gives the protein CATSRDPTHTQYF. Drawing the rest from reference TRBV15 and TRBJ2-3, the complete variable domain is DAMVIQNPRYQVTQFGKPVTLSCSQTLNHNVMYWYQQKSSQAPKLLFHYYDKDFNNEADTPDNFQSRRPNTSFCFLDIRSPGLGDTAMYLCATSRDPTHTQYFGPGTRLTVL.

In this sample, this clone turned up once. V is TRBV5-1 and J is TRBJ2-7, with 9 bases identical to TRBD1. In germline, CDR1 is SGHRS, CDR2 YFSETQ. The CDR3 extends over 17 amino acids. J lost 7 bases, V lost 0 bases, and 14 bases had no gene match. CDR3 in amino acids: CASSLAVGLDRGLEQYF. The CDR3 nucleotides are TGCGCCAGCAGCTTGGCAGTAGGTCTGGACAGGGGTTTGGAGCAGTACTTC.

This chain connects TRBV9 to TRBJ1-5, with D uncertain. The CDR3 has 15 amino acids. CDR1 is SGDLS, CDR2 YYNGEE, per germline. V was cut by 0 bases and J by 7 bases, with 14 bases left in between. The CDR3 sequence: CASSVAPGLSQPQHF. CDR3 bases: TGTGCCAGCAGCGTAGCTCCAGGTCTTTCACAGCCCCAGCATTTT.

The chain is built from TRBV5-1 and TRBJ2-7, with TRBD1 matching 10 bases. The CDR3 is 14 residues long. V trimming: 4 bases; J trimming: 5 bases; junction bases outside the gene matches: 6. Germline V gene data show CDR1 as SGHRS and CDR2 as YFSETQ. In nucleotides, the CDR3 is TGCGCCAGCAGCCCCCTGGGGACAGGGGACGAGCAGTACTTC. Translated: CASSPLGTGDEQYF.

The rearrangement joins TRBV5-4 to TRBJ2-2; D not resolved. Germline CDR1 is SGHNT and CDR2 is YYREEE (reference sequence). Deletions cut 3 bases from V and 3 bases from J, with 9 bases between. There are 14 residues in the CDR3. The CDR3 region has the DNA TGTGCCAGCAGCTGGTACGGATACACCGGGGAGCTGTTTTTT. Translation gives CASSWYGYTGELFF. Based on the CDR3 plus reference TRBV5-4 and TRBJ2-2, the full variable domain is ETGVTQSPTHLIKTRGQQVTLRCSSQSGHNTVSWYQQALGQGPQFIFQYYREEENGRGNFPPRFSGLQFPNYSSELNVNALELDDSALYLCASSWYGYTGELFFGEGSRLTVL.

As to this clone: Its ends do not fully match the called genes, so a read error is possible. V and J are TRBV4-1 and TRBJ2-5; D is undetermined. Germline V gene lookup returns CDR1 MGHRA and CDR2 YSYEKL. The CDR3 is made up of 13 amino acids. The CDR3 loop is CASSQEVQGTQYF. The CDR3 DNA follows: TGCGCCAGCAGCCAAGAGGTCCAAGGGACCCAGTACTTC.

The J gene is TRBJ2-5, the V gene TRBV10-1; the D gene is possibly TRBD2 (6 bases). Germline lookup yields CDR1 WNHNN and CDR2 SYGVQD (reference sequence). The CDR3 loop spans 13 amino acids. The germline V and J ends were trimmed by 4 bases and 5 bases, with 11 bases remaining between them. DNA of the CDR3: TGCGCCAGCAGTGTGGGGGGTGAGGAGACCCAGTACTTC. Translating it yields CASSVGGEETQYF.

The chain couples TRBV30 to TRBJ1-5; no firm D call. The CDR3 is made up of 15 amino acids. From germline, CDR1 is GTSNPN and CDR2 SVGIG (reference sequence). V gave up 5 bases and J gave up 0 bases, with 14 bases separating them. The CDR3 here is CAWARGDYSNQPQHF. CDR3 coding DNA: TGTGCCTGGGCCCGAGGAGATTATAGCAATCAGCCCCAGCATTTT.

As for this clone: A junction end diverges from the germline sequence, so it may reflect a read error. V gene TRBV6-6 combines with J gene TRBJ2-7; perhaps TRBD1 as D (5 bases). The CDR3 is made up of 14 amino acids. Germline loops: CDR1 MNHNY, CDR2 SVGAGI (reference sequence). As DNA, the CDR3 is TGTGCCAGCAGCTACTTCGACAGATCCTACGAGCAGTACTTC. Protein: CASSYFDRSYEQYF.

This chain links TRBV5-1 with TRBJ1-1; D call uncertain. The CDR3 consists of 14 residues. V lost 2 bases and J 8 bases, leaving 16 bases between the germline ends. Germline-derived CDR1 and CDR2 are SGHRS and YFSETQ. This CDR3 is CASSFGSSPTEAFF. The DNA for the CDR3 is TGCGCCAGCAGCTTCGGTTCTTCCCCCACCGAAGCTTTCTTT. Variable domain in full (rest from reference TRBV5-1 and TRBJ1-1): KAGVTQTPRYLIKTRGQQVTLSCSPISGHRSVSWYQQTPGQGLQFLFEYFSETQRNKGNFPGRFSGRQFSNSRSEMNVSTLELGDSALYLCASSFGSSPTEAFFGQGTRLTVV.

The rearrangement uses TRBV6-1 and TRBJ2-4, with D perhaps TRBD1 (5 bases). Germline V gives CDR1 MNHNS, CDR2 SASEGT. This CDR3 region has 14 residues. Trimming left V 2 bases short and J 8 bases short, with 13 bases between. The CDR3 loop is CASSEIPGLDIQYF. The CDR3 DNA reads TGTGCCAGCAGTGAAATCCCAGGGCTCGACATTCAGTACTTC.

The V gene is TRBV19, the J gene TRBJ2-6, with 9 bases aligning to TRBD2. Germline CDR1 reads LNHDA; CDR2 reads SQIVND (reference sequence). CDR3 size: 17 residues. V was clipped by 6 bases and J by 3 bases; unmatched bases: 9. The CDR3 DNA reads TGTGCCAGTAGCCCGCTAGCGGGAATAGGTGGGGCCAACGTCCTGACTTTC. This encodes CASSPLAGIGGANVLTF.

V usage is TRBV5-1 and J usage is TRBJ2-2, with D possibly being TRBD2 (5 bases). Trimming removed 0 bases from V and 4 bases from J, with 10 bases in between. CDR3 length: 15 residues. The germline V gene has CDR1 SGHRS and CDR2 YFSETQ. The CDR3 region has the DNA TGCGCCAGCAGCTTGGTGTCCGGGGTCACCGGGGAGCTGTTTTTT. Its protein is CASSLVSGVTGELFF.

The CDR3 DNA follows: TGTGCCAGCAGTAGAGGACGGACTAGCGGGAGCACAGATACGCAGTATTTT. It translates to CASSRGRTSGSTDTQYF. The genes are TRBV28 and TRBJ2-3; 11 bases agree with TRBD2. The CDR3 covers 17 residues. Germline V gene lookup returns CDR1 MDHEN and CDR2 SYDVKM. J gave up 0 bases and V 5 bases, and 7 bases lay outside the gene matches.

The chain joins TRBV7-6 to TRBJ1-2, with 7 bases identical to TRBD1. The CDR3 runs 20 residues. Losses at the gene ends were 5 bases for V and 5 bases for J; bases not matched to a gene: 26. Germline CDR1 reads SGHVS; CDR2 reads FNYEAQ. The CDR3 loop is CASSPPLPGQSLFRSYGYTF. In nucleotides, the CDR3 is TGTGCCAGCAGCCCCCCATTACCGGGACAGAGCCTTTTCAGGAGTTATGGCTACACCTTC.

This chain connects TRBV2 to TRBJ1-5, with D perhaps matching TRBD1 (5 bases). Germline V CDR1 and CDR2: SNHLY, FYNNEI. Trimming took off 6 bases at V and 7 bases at J, with 16 bases between the two ends. The CDR3 length is 14 residues. Written as DNA, the CDR3 is TGTGCCAGCAGCTTCTTGGGCGCAGGGCAGCCCCAGCATTTT. It encodes CASSFLGAGQPQHF.

The chain has TRBV7-2 and TRBJ1-2, with D hard to call. The V gene's germline CDR1 is SGHTA and CDR2 FQGNSA. The V gene lost 1 base and the J gene lost 8 bases, with 14 bases spanning the gap. The CDR3 covers 14 residues. In DNA form, the CDR3 reads TGTGCCAGCAGCTTAGAGTTCACTCGGCGCGGCTACACCTTC. It yields the protein CASSLEFTRRGYTF.

This clone was seen just once. Additional DNA sequences in this sample encode the identical CDR3. This chain uses TRBV7-9 with TRBJ1-2; unclear D gene. The CDR3 is 12 residues long. Germline V gene lookup returns CDR1 SEHNR and CDR2 FQNEAQ (reference sequence). The V end was cut by 1 base, the J end by 8 bases, with 8 bases between. CDR3 sequence reads: CASSLEVRGYTF. For the CDR3, the DNA is TGTGCCAGCAGCTTAGAGGTTCGCGGCTACACCTTC.

CDR3 DNA: TGTGCCAGCAGTCTAGGACAGGTCGTAAACAATGAGCAGTTCTTC. Its protein product is CASSLGQVVNNEQFF. The V gene is TRBV6-1, the J gene TRBJ2-1; the match to TRBD1 covers 7 bases. Per germline, CDR1 MNHNS and CDR2 SASEGT. V lost 5 bases, J lost 5 bases, and 9 bases stayed unmatched. The CDR3 is 15 amino acids.

The chain employs TRBV21-1 and TRBJ2-3; TRBD2, as called in the table, went unchecked against the DNA. TRBV21-1 is labeled a pseudogene. The CDR3 has 11 amino acids. CDR3 in DNA: TGTGCCAGCAGCAAAGTATATACGCAGTATTTT. Protein sequence: CASSKVYTQYF.